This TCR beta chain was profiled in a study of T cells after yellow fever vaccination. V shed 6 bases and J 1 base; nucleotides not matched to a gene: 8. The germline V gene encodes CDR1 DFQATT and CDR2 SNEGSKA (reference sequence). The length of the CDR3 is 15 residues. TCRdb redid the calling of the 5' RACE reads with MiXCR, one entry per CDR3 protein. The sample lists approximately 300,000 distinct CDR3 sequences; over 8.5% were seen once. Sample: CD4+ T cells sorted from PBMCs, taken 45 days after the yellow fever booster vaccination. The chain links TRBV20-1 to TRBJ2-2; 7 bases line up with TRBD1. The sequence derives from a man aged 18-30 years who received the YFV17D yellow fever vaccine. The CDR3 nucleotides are TGCAGTGCCCCGACAGGGACCCTGAACACCGGGGAGCTGTTTTTT. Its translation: CSAPTGTLNTGELFF.